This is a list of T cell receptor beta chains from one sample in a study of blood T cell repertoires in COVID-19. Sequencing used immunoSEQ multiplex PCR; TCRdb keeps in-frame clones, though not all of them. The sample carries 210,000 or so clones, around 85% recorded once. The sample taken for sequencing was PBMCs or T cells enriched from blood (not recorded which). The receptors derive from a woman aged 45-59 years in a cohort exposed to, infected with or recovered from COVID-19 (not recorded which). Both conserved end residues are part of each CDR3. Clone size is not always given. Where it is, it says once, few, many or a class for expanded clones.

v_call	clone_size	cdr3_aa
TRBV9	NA	CASSVDSGGVLETQYF
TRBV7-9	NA	CASSLDQGWTEAFF
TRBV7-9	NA	CASSPYRGRKVTEAFF
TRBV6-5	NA	CASSLGAGTADTQYF
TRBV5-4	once	CASSLGGDSYNEQFF
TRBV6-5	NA	CASRTGNTGELFF
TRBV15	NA	CATSRTTDTQYF
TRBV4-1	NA	CASSPGTYTDTQYF
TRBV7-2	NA	CASRKTGTIGNTIYF
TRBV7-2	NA	CASSISSGAEGDTQYF
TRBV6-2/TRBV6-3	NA	CASSYSSSWQPGGYTF